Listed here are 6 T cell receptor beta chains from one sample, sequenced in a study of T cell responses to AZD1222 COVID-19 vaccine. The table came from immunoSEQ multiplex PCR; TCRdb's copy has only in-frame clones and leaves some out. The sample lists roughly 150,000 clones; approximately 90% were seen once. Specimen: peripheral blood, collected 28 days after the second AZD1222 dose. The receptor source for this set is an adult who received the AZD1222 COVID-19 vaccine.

The CDR3 reads CASSLVVGGVNTEAFF. DNA for the CDR3: TGCGCCAGCAGCTTGGTGGTCGGGGGGGTGAACACTGAAGCTTTCTTT. The chain employs TRBV5-1 and TRBJ1-1; D possibly corresponds to TRBD1 (5 bases). CDR1 SGHRS and CDR2 YFSETQ come from the germline V gene. V lost 0 bases and J 0 bases, leaving 12 bases between the germline ends. CDR3 length: 16 residues.

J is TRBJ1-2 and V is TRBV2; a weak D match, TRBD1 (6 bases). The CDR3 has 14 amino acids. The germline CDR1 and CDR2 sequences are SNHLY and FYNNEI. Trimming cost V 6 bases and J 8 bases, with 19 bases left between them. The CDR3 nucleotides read TGTGCCAGCAGGGCGGGAACAGGGTCTAAAGGCTACACCTTC. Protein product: CASRAGTGSKGYTF.

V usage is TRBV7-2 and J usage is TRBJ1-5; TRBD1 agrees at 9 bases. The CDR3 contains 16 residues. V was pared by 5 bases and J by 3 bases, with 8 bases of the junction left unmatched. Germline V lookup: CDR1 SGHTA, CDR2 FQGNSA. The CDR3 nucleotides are TGTGCCAGCAGCAAAGGGGGACAGGGTAACAATCAGCCCCAGCATTTT. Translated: CASSKGGQGNNQPQHF.

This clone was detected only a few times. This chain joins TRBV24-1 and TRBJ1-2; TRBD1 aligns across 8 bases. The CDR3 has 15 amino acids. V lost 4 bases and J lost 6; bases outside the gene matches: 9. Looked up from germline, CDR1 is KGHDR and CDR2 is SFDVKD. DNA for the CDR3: TGTGCCACCAGTGAGCCAGGGGGCGCGGAAGATGGCTACACCTTC. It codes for CATSEPGGAEDGYTF.

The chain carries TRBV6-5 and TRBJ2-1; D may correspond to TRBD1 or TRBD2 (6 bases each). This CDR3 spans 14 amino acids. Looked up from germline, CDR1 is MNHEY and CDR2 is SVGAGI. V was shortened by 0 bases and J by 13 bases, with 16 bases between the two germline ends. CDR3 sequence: CASSYSVGGGEQFF. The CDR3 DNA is TGTGCCAGCAGTTACTCCGTCGGAGGGGGTGAACAGTTCTTC.

CDR3 residues: CASRGPSDPKGAFF. CDR3 nucleotide sequence: TGTGCCAGCAGGGGCCCGTCAGACCCGAAGGGAGCTTTCTTT. This chain links TRBV27 with TRBJ1-1, with D uncertain. The CDR3 totals 14 residues. V lost 6 bases to trimming and J lost 10 bases, with 21 bases between them. Looked up from germline, CDR1 is MNHEY and CDR2 is SMNVEV (reference sequence).